The T cell receptor beta chain described here comes from a study of type 1 regulatory T cells. TCRdb independently ran MiXCR on the reads; one entry per CDR3 protein. The sample carries about 60,000 distinct CDR3 sequences, roughly 49% recorded once. A word on this clonotype: Its target is unknown.

The CDR3 is made up of 14 amino acids. The germline V and J ends were trimmed by 2 bases and 2 bases, with 9 bases remaining between them. CDR1 and CDR2 (germline): SEHNR, FQNEAQ (reference sequence). Sequenced: cultured non-Tr1 T cells, either the whole culture or a sorted T cell fraction (not recorded which). The chain is built from TRBV7-9 and TRBJ2-5; a possible D gene is TRBD1 (5 bases). The sequence derives from a human donor in good health. CDR3 sequence: CASSLQGRQETQYF. The CDR3 nucleotides are TGTGCCAGCAGCTTACAGGGCAGGCAAGAGACCCAGTACTTC.